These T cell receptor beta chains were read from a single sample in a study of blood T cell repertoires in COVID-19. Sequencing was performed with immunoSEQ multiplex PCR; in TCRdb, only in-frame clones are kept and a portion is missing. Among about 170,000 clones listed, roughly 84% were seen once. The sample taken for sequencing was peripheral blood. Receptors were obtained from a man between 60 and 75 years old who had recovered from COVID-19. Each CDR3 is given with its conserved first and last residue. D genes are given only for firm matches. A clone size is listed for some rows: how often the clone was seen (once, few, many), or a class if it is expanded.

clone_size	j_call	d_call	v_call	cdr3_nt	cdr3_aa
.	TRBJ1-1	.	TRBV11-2	TGTGCCAGCAGTCTACGGGGGGGGACTGAAGCTTTCTTT	CASSLRGGTEAFF
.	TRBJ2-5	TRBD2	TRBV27	TGTGCCAGCAGTAAGGCTAGCGGGGGGGTTTTAATGGAGACCCAGTACTTC	CASSKASGGVLMETQYF
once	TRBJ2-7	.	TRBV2	TGTGCCAGCAGCCCCTTGGGTGGAGAATACGAGCAGTACTTC	CASSPLGGEYEQYF
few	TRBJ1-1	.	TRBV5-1	TGCGCCAGCAGCTTATCTCCGAACACTGAAGCTTTCTTT	CASSLSPNTEAFF
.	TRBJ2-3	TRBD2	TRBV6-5	TGTGCCAGCAGTCAACTAGCGGGGGGCACAGATACGCAGTATTTT	CASSQLAGGTDTQYF
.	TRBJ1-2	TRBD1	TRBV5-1	TGCGCCAGCAGCATCGGACAGGGGACCTATGGCTACACCTTC	CASSIGQGTYGYTF
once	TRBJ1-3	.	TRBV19	TGTGCCAGTAGTACCCTAGGAGGGGCGAACGGAAACACCATATATTTT	CASSTLGGANGNTIYF
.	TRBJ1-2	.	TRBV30	TGTGCCTGGAGTGTGAAGACAGCTAATGGCTACACCTTC	CAWSVKTANGYTF
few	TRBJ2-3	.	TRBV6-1	TGTGCCAGCAGTGAAACTGGCGGCGGCACAGATACGCAGTATTTT	CASSETGGGTDTQYF
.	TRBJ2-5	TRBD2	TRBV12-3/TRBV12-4	TGTGCCAGCACGCAAGGGGAGGGGGAGACCCAGTACTTC	CASTQGEGETQYF
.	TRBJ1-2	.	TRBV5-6	TGTGCCAGCAGCCCCCAGTCCAGAGGGCGGGATGGCTACACCTTC	CASSPQSRGRDGYTF